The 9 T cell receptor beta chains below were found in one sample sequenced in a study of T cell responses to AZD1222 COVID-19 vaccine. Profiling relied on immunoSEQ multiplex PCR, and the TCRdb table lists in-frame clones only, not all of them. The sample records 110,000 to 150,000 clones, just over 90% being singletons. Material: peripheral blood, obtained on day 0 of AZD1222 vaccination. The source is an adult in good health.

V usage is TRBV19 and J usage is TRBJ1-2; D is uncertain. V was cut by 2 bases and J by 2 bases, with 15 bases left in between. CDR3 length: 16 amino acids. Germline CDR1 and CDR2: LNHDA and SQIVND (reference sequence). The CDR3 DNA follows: TGTGCCAGTAGTATAACCCCACAGTCCAGCAACTATGGCTACACCTTC. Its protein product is CASSITPQSSNYGYTF.

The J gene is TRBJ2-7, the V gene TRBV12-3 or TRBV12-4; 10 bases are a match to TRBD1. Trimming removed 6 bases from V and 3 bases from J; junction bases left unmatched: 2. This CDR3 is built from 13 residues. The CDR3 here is CASRRTGGYEQYF. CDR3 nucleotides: TGTGCCAGCAGGAGGACAGGGGGCTACGAGCAGTACTTC.

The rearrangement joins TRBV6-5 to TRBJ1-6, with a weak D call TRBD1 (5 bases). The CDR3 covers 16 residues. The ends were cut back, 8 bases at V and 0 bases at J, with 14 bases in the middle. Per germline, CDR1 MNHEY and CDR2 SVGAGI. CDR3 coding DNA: TGTGCCAGCCGTTGGGGCGCTAGCTCCTATAATTCACCCCTCCACTTT. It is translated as CASRWGASSYNSPLHF.

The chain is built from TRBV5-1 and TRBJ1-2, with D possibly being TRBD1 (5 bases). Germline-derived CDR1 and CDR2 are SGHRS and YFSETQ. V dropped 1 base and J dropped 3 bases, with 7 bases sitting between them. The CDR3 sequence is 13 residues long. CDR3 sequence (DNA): TGCGCCAGCAGCTTGATGGGGGACTATGGCTACACCTTC. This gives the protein CASSLMGDYGYTF.

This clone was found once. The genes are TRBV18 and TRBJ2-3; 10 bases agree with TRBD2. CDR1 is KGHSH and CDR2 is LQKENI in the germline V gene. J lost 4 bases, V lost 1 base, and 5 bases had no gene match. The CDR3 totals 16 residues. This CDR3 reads CASSPRSSGGADTQYF. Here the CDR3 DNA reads TGTGCCAGCTCACCACGTTCTAGCGGGGGTGCAGATACGCAGTATTTT.

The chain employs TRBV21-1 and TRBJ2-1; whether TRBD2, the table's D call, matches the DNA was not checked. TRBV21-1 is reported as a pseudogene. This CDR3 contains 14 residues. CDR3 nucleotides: TGTGCCAGCAGCAAAGAAGCGACCTGCAATGAGCAGTTCTTC. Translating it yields CASSKEATCNEQFF.

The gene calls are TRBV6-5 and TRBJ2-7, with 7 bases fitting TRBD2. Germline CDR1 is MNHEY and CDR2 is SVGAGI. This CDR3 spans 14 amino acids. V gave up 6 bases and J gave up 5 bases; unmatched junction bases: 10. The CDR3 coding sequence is TGTGCCAGCAGGGGCGGGAGTCTTTCCGACGAGCAGTACTTC. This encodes CASRGGSLSDEQYF.

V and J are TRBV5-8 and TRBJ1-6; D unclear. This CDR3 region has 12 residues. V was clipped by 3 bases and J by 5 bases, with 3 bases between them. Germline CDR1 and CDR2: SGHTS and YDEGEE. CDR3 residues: CASSSDNSPLHF. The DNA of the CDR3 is TGTGCCAGCAGCTCAGATAATTCACCCCTCCACTTT.

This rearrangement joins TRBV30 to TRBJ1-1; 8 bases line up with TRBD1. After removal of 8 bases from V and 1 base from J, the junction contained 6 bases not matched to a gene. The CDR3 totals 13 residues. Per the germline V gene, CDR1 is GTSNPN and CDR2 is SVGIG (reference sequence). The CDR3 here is CAGYRGANTEAFF. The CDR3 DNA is TGTGCCGGTTACAGGGGGGCGAACACTGAAGCTTTCTTT.